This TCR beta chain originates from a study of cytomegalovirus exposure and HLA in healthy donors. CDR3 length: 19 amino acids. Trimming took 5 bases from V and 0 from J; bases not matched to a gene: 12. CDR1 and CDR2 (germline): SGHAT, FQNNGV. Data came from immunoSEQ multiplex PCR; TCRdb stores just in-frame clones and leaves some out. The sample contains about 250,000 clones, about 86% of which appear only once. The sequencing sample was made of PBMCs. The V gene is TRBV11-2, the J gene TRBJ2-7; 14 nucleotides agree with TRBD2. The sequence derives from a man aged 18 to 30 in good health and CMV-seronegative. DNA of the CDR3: TGTGCCAGCAGCGCCCCTGCGGGACTAGCGGGAGCGAGCTCCTACGAGCAGTACTTC. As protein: CASSAPAGLAGASSYEQYF.